This note documents a single T cell receptor (beta chain) sequence. Its antigen is not identified. Template switching (which added a universal primer site) was used, and cDNA carried unique molecular identifiers. TCRdb reprocessed the 5' RACE reads via MiXCR and lists one record per CDR3 protein. The sample holds some 570,000 distinct CDR3 sequences, more than 20% seen once. These data originate in a study of identical twins. Study outcomes and limitations: Twins' excess sharing was less marked for out-of-frame beta sequences. Carriage of fewer insertions was seen in abundant cord blood beta clonotypes, whereas memory repertoires showed none.

The J segment lost 2 bases and the V segment lost 5 bases, leaving 5 bases of the junction unmatched. The CDR3 runs 15 residues. Germline CDR1 and CDR2: LNHDA and SQIVND (reference sequence). In addition, the sample was reused for a study of yellow fever vaccine responses in identical twins.

The sequenced sample consisted of CD4+ T cells sorted from blood. V is TRBV19 and J is TRBJ2-5, with TRBD2 identical over 10 bases. The sequence came from a young woman in good health. The CDR3 sequence is CASSAGLADQETQYF. CDR3 nucleotides: TGTGCCAGTAGTGCAGGACTAGCGGATCAAGAGACCCAGTACTTC.